This TCR beta chain originates from a study of post-analysis software for immune sequencing data. Study observations and caveats: Four or five TRBV segments (TRBV5-6, TRBV5-1 and TRBV20-1 among them) occurred more frequently in patients than in controls.

Tagging with unique molecular identifiers was a feature of the TCR beta cDNA libraries. Approximately 0.5 million cDNA molecules were recovered from an input of 1 to 10 million T cells. One entry per CDR3 protein, called by TCRdb with MiXCR from the PCR reads. The sample records 450,000 to 650,000 distinct CDR3 sequences, roughly 40% being singletons. Regarding this clonotype: Its antigen is not known.

The CDR3 has 13 residues. V was pared by 4 bases and J by 8 bases, with 8 bases of the junction left unmatched. CDR1 and CDR2 (germline): SGHDT, YYEEEE. Sequenced material: blood. This TCR was recovered from a girl under 18 with multiple sclerosis. V is TRBV5-6 and J is TRBJ1-2; 7 positions match TRBD1. CDR3 DNA: TGTGCCAGCAGCGCAGGGGGTATCGGCGGCTACACCTTC. This translates into CASSAGGIGGYTF.